This T cell receptor beta chain was sequenced during a study of shared clonotypes between healthy human individuals. Study-wide background: There were three CD4 naive, three CD4 memory, two CD8 naive and one CD8 memory plates per donor.

Study-wide points: A few donors showed sharing of approximately 5% of naive CD4 clonotypes.

The CDR3 runs 18 residues. The authors' processing: Junction-only sequences without quality scores came from ImmunoSEQ, so filtering differed. The data were produced by immunoSEQ multiplex PCR, yet TCRdb's version contains in-frame clones alone and is incomplete. V, J and clone size were drawn from that table, and D and trimming were deduced from the DNA. The sample lists about 820,000 clones, around 92% occurring once. This clone was found once. No antigen is known for it. CD45RO-negative, CCR7-selected cells formed the naive CD8 fraction, which excluded terminally differentiated effector memory CD45RA+ cells.

The clonotype comes from a man aged 25-45 years in good health. The V gene is TRBV12-1, the J gene TRBJ1-1; the listed D gene, TRBD1, was not tested against the DNA. TRBV12-1 is recorded as a pseudogene. Sequencing was done on a sample of naive CD8+ T cells sorted from blood. CDR3 in amino acids: CASSFGDRGLIGNTEAFF. The CDR3 DNA is TGTGCCAGCAGCTTTGGGGACAGGGGGCTAATAGGGAACACTGAAGCTTTCTTT.